The entry that follows covers one T cell receptor (beta chain) sequence. What it binds is not known. Time point defined: neoterminal ileum biopsy at postoperative endoscopy, about 6 months after surgery. Included were adult ileal or ileocolonic Crohn's patients indicated for ileocolonic resection. Germline V lookup: CDR1 SGHRS, CDR2 YFSETQ. With 4 bases clipped from V and 0 bases from J, the junction kept 13 bases outside the gene matches. The length of the CDR3 is 18 residues. Here immunoSEQ multiplex PCR was the method, and the copy in TCRdb shows in-frame clones only, minus some. The sample has roughly 9,100 clones, around 80% seen once. The sample comes from a study of T cell repertoires in ileal Crohn's disease. General study points: Sorted CD8 T cells held more high-frequency clones than CD4.

The sequence derives from an adult with Crohn's disease. The sample comprised ileal tissue. This chain joins TRBV5-1 and TRBJ1-1; the match to TRBD1 covers 9 bases. CDR3 DNA: TGCGCCAGCAGCCAACTCGTTATAACAGGGGGCGTGAACACTGAAGCTTTCTTT. This encodes CASSQLVITGGVNTEAFF.